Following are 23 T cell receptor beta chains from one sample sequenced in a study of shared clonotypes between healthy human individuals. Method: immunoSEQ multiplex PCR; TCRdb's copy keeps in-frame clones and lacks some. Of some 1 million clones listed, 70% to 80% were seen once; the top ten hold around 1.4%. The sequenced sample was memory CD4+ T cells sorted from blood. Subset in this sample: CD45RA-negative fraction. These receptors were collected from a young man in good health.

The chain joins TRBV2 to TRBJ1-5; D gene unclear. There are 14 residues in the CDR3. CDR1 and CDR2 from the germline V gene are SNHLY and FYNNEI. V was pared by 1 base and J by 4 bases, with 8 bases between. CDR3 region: CASSEVRINQPQHF. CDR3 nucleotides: TGTGCCAGCAGTGAAGTACGTATAAATCAGCCCCAGCATTTT.

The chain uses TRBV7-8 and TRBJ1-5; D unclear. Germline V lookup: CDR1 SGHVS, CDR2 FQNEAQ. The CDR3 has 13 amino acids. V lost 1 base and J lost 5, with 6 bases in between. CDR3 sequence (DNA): TGTGCCAGCAGCTTAGGTTTGGATCAGCCCCAGCATTTT. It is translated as CASSLGLDQPQHF.

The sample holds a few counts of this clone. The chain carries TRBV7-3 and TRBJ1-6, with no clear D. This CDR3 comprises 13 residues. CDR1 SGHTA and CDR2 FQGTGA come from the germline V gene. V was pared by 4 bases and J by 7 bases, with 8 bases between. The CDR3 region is CASSSAVNSPLHF. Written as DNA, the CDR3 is TGTGCCAGCAGCTCCGCGGTGAATTCACCCCTCCACTTT.

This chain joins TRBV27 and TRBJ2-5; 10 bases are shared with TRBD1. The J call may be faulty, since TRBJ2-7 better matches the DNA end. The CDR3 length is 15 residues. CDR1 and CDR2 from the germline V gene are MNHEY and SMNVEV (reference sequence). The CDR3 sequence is CASSLRDRGVYEQYF. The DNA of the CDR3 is TGTGCCAGCAGTTTAAGGGACAGGGGTGTATACGAGCAGTACTTC.

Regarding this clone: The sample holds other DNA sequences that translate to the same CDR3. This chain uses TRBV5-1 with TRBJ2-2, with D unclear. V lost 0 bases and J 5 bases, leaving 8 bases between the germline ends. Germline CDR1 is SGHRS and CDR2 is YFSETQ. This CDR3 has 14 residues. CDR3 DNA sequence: TGCGCCAGCAGCTTGGGACTGAGTACCGGGGAGCTGTTTTTT. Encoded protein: CASSLGLSTGELFF.

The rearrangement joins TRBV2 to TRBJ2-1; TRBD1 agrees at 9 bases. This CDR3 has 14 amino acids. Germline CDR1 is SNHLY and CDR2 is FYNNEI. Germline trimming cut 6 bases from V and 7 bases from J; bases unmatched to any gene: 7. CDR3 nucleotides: TGTGCCAGCAGGAGAGAACAGGGGGCGAATGAGCAGTTCTTC. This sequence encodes CASRREQGANEQFF.

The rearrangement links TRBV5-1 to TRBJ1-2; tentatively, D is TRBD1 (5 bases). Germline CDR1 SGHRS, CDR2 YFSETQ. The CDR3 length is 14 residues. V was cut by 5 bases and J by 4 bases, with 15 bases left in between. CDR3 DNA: TGCGCCAGCAGTGAATCCGGGACGGTCTATGGCTACACCTTC. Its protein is CASSESGTVYGYTF.

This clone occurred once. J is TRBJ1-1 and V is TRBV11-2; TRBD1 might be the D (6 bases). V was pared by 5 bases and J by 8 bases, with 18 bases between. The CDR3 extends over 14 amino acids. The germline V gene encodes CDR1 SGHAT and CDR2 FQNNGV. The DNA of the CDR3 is TGTGCCAGCAGCCTTAGCCAGGGGCTGGGAGAAGCTTTCTTT. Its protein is CASSLSQGLGEAFF.

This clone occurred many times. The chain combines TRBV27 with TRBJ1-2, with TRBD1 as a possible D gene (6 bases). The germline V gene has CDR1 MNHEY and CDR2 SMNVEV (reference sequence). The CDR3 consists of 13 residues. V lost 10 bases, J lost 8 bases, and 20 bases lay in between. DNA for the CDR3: TGTGCCACCCGACCTAGAACAGGGTGGGGCTACACCTTC. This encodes CATRPRTGWGYTF.

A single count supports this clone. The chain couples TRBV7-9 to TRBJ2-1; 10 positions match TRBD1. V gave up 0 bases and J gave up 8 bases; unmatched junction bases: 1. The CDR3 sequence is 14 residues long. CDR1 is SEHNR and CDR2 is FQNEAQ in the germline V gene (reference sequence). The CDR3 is CASSLAGTGDEQFF. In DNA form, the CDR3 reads TGTGCCAGCAGCTTAGCAGGGACAGGGGATGAGCAGTTCTTC.

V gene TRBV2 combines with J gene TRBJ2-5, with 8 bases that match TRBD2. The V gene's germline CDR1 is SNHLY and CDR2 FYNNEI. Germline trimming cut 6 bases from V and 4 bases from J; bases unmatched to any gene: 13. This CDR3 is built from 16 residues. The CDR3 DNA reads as TGTGCCAGCAGCCCCTTAGCGGGAAAGGTAGGAGAGACCCAGTACTTC. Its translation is CASSPLAGKVGETQYF.

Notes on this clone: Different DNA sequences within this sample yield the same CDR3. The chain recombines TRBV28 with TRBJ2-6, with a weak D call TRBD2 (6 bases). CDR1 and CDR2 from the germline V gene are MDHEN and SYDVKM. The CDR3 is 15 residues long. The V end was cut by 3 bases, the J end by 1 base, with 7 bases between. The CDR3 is CASSLGGSGANVLTF. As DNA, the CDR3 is TGTGCCAGCAGTTTGGGAGGATCTGGGGCCAACGTCCTGACTTTC.

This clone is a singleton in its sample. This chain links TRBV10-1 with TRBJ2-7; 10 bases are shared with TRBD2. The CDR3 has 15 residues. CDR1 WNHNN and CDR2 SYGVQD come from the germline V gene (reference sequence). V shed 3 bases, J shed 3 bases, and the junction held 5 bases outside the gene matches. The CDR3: CASSDLASGSYEQYF. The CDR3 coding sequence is TGCGCCAGCAGTGATCTGGCTAGCGGGAGCTACGAGCAGTACTTC.

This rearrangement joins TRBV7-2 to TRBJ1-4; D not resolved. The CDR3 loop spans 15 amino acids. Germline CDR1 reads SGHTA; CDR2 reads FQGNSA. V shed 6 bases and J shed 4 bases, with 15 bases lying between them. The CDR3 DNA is TGTGCCAGCAGTACCGACGGATTCCATAATGAAAAACTGTTTTTT. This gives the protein CASSTDGFHNEKLFF.

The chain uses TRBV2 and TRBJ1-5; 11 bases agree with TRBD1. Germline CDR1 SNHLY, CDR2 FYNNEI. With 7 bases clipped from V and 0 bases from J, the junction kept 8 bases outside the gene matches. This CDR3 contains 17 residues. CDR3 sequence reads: CASKGQGGSYSNQPQHF. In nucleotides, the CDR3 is TGTGCCAGCAAGGGACAGGGGGGGAGTTATAGCAATCAGCCCCAGCATTTT.

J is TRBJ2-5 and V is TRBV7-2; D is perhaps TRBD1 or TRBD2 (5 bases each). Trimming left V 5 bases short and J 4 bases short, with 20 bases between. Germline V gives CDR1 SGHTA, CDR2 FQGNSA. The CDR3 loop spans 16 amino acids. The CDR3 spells CASSPDGGPQGETQYF. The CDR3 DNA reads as TGTGCCAGCAGCCCAGACGGCGGGCCGCAGGGAGAGACCCAGTACTTC. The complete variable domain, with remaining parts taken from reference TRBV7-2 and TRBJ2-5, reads GAGVSQSPSNKVTEKGKDVELRCDPISGHTALYWYRQSLGQGLEFLIYFQGNSAPDKSGLPSDRFSAERTGGSVSTLTIQRTQQEDSAVYLCASSPDGGPQGETQYFGPGTRLLVL.

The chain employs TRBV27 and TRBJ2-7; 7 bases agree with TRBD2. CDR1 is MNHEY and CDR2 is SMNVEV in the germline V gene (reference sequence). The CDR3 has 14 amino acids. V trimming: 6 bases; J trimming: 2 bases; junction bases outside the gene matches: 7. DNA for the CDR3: TGTGCCAGCAGAGTAGCGGGCTTTCCCTACGAGCAGTACTTC. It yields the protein CASRVAGFPYEQYF.

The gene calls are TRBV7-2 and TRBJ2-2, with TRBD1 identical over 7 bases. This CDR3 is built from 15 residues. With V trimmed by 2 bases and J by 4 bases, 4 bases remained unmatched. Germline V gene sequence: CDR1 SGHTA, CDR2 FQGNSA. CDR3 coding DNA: TGTGCCAGCAGCTTAAGACAGGGATCCACCGGGGAGCTGTTTTTT. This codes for CASSLRQGSTGELFF.

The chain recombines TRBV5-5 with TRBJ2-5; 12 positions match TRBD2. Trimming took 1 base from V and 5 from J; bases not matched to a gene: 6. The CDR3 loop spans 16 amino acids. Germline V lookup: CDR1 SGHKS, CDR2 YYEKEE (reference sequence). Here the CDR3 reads CASSLMASGRAETQYF. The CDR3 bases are TGTGCCAGCAGCTTGATGGCTAGCGGGAGGGCGGAGACCCAGTACTTC. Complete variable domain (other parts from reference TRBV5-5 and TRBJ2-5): DAGVTQSPTHLIKTRGQQVTLRCSPISGHKSVSWYQQVLGQGPQFIFQYYEKEERGRGNFPDRFSARQFPNYSSELNVNALLLGDSALYLCASSLMASGRAETQYFGPGTRLLVL.

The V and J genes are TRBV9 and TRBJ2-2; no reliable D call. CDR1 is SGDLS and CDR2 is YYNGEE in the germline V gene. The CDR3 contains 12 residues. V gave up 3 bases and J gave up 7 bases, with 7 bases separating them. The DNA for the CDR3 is TGTGCCAGCAGCGCCCTGGGCGGGGAGCTGTTTTTT. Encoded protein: CASSALGGELFF.

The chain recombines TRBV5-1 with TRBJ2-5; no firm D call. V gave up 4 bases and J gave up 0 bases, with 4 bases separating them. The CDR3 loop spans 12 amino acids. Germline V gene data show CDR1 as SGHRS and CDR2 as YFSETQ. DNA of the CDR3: TGCGCCAGCAGCGCGGACCAAGAGACCCAGTACTTC. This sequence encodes CASSADQETQYF.

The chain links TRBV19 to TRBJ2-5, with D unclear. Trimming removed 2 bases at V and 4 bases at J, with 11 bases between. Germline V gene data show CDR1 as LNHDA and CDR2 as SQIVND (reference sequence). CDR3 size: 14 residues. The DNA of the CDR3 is TGTGCCAGTAGTATAACGGCTCTGGGAGAGACCCAGTACTTC. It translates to CASSITALGETQYF.

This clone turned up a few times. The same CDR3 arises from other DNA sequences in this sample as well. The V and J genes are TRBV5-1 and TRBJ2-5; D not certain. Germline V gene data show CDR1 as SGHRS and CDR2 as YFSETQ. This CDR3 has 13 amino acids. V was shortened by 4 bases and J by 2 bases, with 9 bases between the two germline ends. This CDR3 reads CASSLGLQETQYF. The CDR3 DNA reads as TGCGCCAGCAGCCTCGGATTACAAGAGACCCAGTACTTC.